Shown below are 8 T cell receptor beta chains from a single sample sequenced in a study of blood T cell repertoires in COVID-19. Only in-frame clones appear in the TCRdb table, and some are missing; sequencing was by immunoSEQ multiplex PCR. This repertoire shows some 340,000 clones, approximately 91% found once; its top ten account for around 3.9%. Sequencing input: PBMCs or T cells enriched from blood (not recorded which). The receptor set was obtained from a woman in her twenties or thirties who had been exposed to COVID-19.

This clone came up a few times. The V gene is TRBV7-9, the J gene TRBJ1-1; TRBD1 is a possible D gene (6 bases). CDR1 is SEHNR and CDR2 is FQNEAQ in the germline V gene (reference sequence). V lost 5 bases, J lost 2 bases, and 12 bases lay in between. This CDR3 comprises 14 residues. The CDR3 DNA is TGTGCCAGCAGCCCCAGACAGGTTAACACTGAAGCTTTCTTT. Translating gives CASSPRQVNTEAFF.

The chain combines TRBV30 with TRBJ1-2, with D perhaps matching TRBD1 (5 bases). CDR1 is GTSNPN and CDR2 is SVGIG in the germline V gene (reference sequence). The CDR3 consists of 13 residues. Trimming took 3 bases from V and 1 from J, leaving 9 bases between them. DNA for the CDR3: TGTGCCTGGAGCCGGGGACTTAACTATGGCTACACCTTC. Translating gives CAWSRGLNYGYTF.

The rearrangement uses TRBV6-1 and TRBJ2-3; 8 bases map to TRBD1. The V segment lost 2 bases and the J segment 4 bases; nucleotides outside the gene matches: 5. CDR3 length: 15 residues. The germline CDR1 and CDR2 sequences are MNHNS and SASEGT. CDR3 bases: TGTGCCAGCAGTGAAATGGACAGGGCTTCAGATACGCAGTATTTT. As protein: CASSEMDRASDTQYF.

This chain joins TRBV3-1 (or the pseudogene TRBV3-2) and TRBJ2-7, with D possibly being TRBD2 (6 bases). CDR1 is LGHDT, CDR2 YNNKEL, per germline (reference sequence). Trimming cost V 4 bases and J 5 bases, with 15 bases left between them. This CDR3 is 14 amino acids long. CDR3 nucleotides: TGTGCCAGCAGCCCCTCTTGGGGGGAGGACGAGCAGTACTTC. It is translated as CASSPSWGEDEQYF.

The rearrangement uses TRBV11-2 and TRBJ1-4; 7 nucleotides align to TRBD1. J lost 4 bases, V lost 6 bases, and 5 bases had no gene match. This CDR3 contains 14 residues. Germline V lookup: CDR1 SGHAT, CDR2 FQNNGV. The CDR3 region is CASRGDSFNEKLFF. CDR3 DNA sequence: TGTGCCAGCAGAGGGGACAGCTTTAATGAAAAACTGTTTTTT.

The rearrangement uses TRBV3-1 (or the pseudogene TRBV3-2) and TRBJ1-3; 7 bases match TRBD1. V shed 3 bases and J 3 bases; nucleotides not matched to a gene: 11. The CDR3 sequence is 17 residues long. CDR1 and CDR2 from the germline V gene are LGHDT and YNNKEL (reference sequence). The CDR3 DNA sequence: TGTGCCAGCAGCCACTCTCGTCAAGGGGGCATTGGAAACACCATATATTTT. It translates to CASSHSRQGGIGNTIYF.

The table lists this clone with a count of one. The rearrangement joins TRBV9 to TRBJ2-7; 7 bases map to TRBD1. This CDR3 spans 16 amino acids. Germline CDR1 is SGDLS and CDR2 is YYNGEE. Germline trimming cut 0 bases from V and 5 bases from J; bases unmatched to any gene: 11. The CDR3: CASSVDPYRGTHEQYF. The CDR3, as DNA: TGTGCCAGCAGCGTAGACCCCTACAGGGGAACCCACGAGCAGTACTTC.

This clone was seen once. V is TRBV4-3 and J is TRBJ2-3; D not resolved. CDR3 size: 17 residues. Per germline, CDR1 LGHNA and CDR2 YSLEER. The V gene lost 0 bases and the J gene lost 4 bases, with 17 bases spanning the gap. The CDR3 reads CASSQEERARRADTQYF. CDR3 in DNA: TGCGCCAGCAGCCAAGAAGAGAGAGCGCGGCGTGCAGATACGCAGTATTTT.